Below, 23 T cell receptor beta chains from the same sample are listed, as sequenced in a study of blood T cells in healthy people across ages. Through a sample-barcoded 5' primer and a J-beta primer mix, a second PCR was run for about 6 to 11 cycles. TCRdb independently ran MiXCR on the 5' RACE reads; one entry per CDR3 protein. The sample has 800,000 to 950,000 distinct CDR3 sequences, around 48% seen once. Sample: blood. Every receptor here comes from a man aged 25-40 years in good health.

The V call is TRBV20-1, the J call TRBJ2-5; 7 positions agree with TRBD2. The CDR3 spans 13 residues. Germline assignment: CDR1 DFQATT and CDR2 SNEGSKA (reference sequence). The ends lost 3 bases at V and 5 bases at J; junction bases unmatched: 6. In DNA, the CDR3 is TGCAGTGCTAGCGGGGGGAGATTGGAGACCCAGTACTTC. It encodes CSASGGRLETQYF.

As concerns this clonotype: One end of the junction does not line up with germline, which may come from a read error. The chain employs TRBV4-3 and TRBJ1-1; possibly TRBD1 for D (6 bases). Germline CDR1 LGHNA, CDR2 YSLEER. CDR3 size: 14 residues. The CDR3 loop is CAISQEQGNTEAFF. The CDR3 DNA reads TGCGCCATCAGCCAAGAACAGGGAAACACTGAAGCTTTCTTT.

This clonotype occurred a few times. An end of the junction does not agree with germline; a read error may underlie this. The chain couples TRBV7-7 to TRBJ2-1, with D unclear. Germline lookup yields CDR1 SSHAT and CDR2 FNYEAQ (reference sequence). This CDR3 is 13 amino acids long. This CDR3 reads CASSTIGFSEQFF. The CDR3 coding sequence is TGTGCTAGCAGCACCATAGGCTTTTCTGAGCAGTTCTTC.

This clonotype has just one count. This chain's CDR3 is CASSPNPYLQEPYYEQYF. Here the CDR3 DNA reads TGCGCCAGCTCCCCCAACCCATACCTACAGGAGCCCTACTACGAGCAGTACTTC. The gene calls are TRBV5-1 and TRBJ2-7; possibly TRBD1 for D (5 bases). Trimming shortened V by 7 bases and J by 3 bases, and 29 bases separated the two germline ends. CDR1 is SGHRS and CDR2 is YFSETQ in the germline V gene. This CDR3 is 18 amino acids long. The entire variable domain, with the rest obtained from reference TRBV5-1 and TRBJ2-7, is as follows: KAGVTQTPRYLIKTRGQQVTLSCSPISGHRSVSWYQQTPGQGLQFLFEYFSETQRNKGNFPGRFSGRQFSNSRSEMNVSTLELGDSALYLCASSPNPYLQEPYYEQYFGPGTRLTVT.

Comment on this clonotype: This could be a read error, since a much larger clone is one nucleotide away. J is TRBJ2-7 and V is TRBV25-1; 10 nucleotides match TRBD2. The last part of the DNA fits TRBJ2-5 better; the J call may be wrong. Germline CDR1 MGHDK, CDR2 SYGVNS. This CDR3 spans 16 amino acids. In DNA form, the CDR3 reads TGTGCCAGCAGTGATTCCCTAGCGGGGGTAGGAGAGACCCAGTACTTC. Residues: CASSDSLAGVGETQYF.

This clonotype was seen only a few times. The chain uses TRBV12-3 or TRBV12-4 and TRBJ2-3, with TRBD2 as a possible D gene (7 bases). The germline V and J ends were trimmed by 7 bases and 5 bases, with 16 bases remaining between them. The length of the CDR3 is 14 residues. The CDR3 spells CASTRGGRGDTQYF. The CDR3 DNA sequence: TGTGCCAGCACCCGCGGGGGCCGGGGAGATACGCAGTATTTT.

V usage is TRBV7-2 and J usage is TRBJ2-2, with D hard to call. V was cut by 2 bases and J by 2 bases, with 9 bases left in between. CDR3 size: 15 residues. Germline V gene lookup returns CDR1 SGHTA and CDR2 FQGNSA. The CDR3 reads CASSLSLFNTGELFF. In DNA form, the CDR3 reads TGTGCCAGCAGCTTATCGCTATTCAACACCGGGGAGCTGTTTTTT.

The CDR3 region is CASSQDLASGGARQFF. The CDR3 DNA is TGCGCCAGCAGCCAAGATCTGGCTAGCGGGGGGGCTCGCCAGTTCTTC. The chain combines TRBV4-1 with TRBJ2-1; 12 bases line up with TRBD2. In germline, CDR1 is MGHRA, CDR2 YSYEKL. The CDR3 spans 16 residues. V lost 0 bases to trimming and J lost 13 bases; unmatched junction nucleotides: 10.

The chain combines TRBV7-2 with TRBJ2-3; 8 bases map to TRBD2. In germline, CDR1 is SGHTA, CDR2 FQGNSA. This CDR3 contains 17 residues. After removal of 1 base from V and 2 bases from J, the junction contained 8 bases not matched to a gene. CDR3 in DNA: TGTGCCAGCAGCTTAGACAGCCTAGCGGGTTTCACAGATACGCAGTATTTT. Protein product: CASSLDSLAGFTDTQYF.

The chain carries TRBV12-3 or TRBV12-4 and TRBJ2-7, with TRBD1 matching 9 bases. CDR3 length: 13 residues. V lost 5 bases to trimming and J lost 5 bases; unmatched junction nucleotides: 4. CDR3 nucleotides: TGTGCCAGCAGTCGGGACAGGGACGACGAGCAGTACTTC. Its translation: CASSRDRDDEQYF.

This chain links TRBV24-1 with TRBJ1-2, with unresolved D. Deletions cut 9 bases from V and 5 bases from J, with 15 bases between. The CDR3 runs 13 residues. Germline V gene data show CDR1 as KGHDR and CDR2 as SFDVKD. The CDR3 sequence: CATRRGVGYGYTF. Written as DNA, the CDR3 is TGTGCCACCCGGCGGGGAGTTGGGTATGGCTACACCTTC.

The chain carries TRBV20-1 and TRBJ2-1, with D perhaps matching TRBD2 (6 bases). Trimming stripped 1 base from V and 3 bases from J, with 16 bases between. Germline V CDR1 and CDR2: DFQATT, SNEGSKA (reference sequence). The CDR3 is 16 residues long. CDR3 region: CSARGSAAGNYNEQFF. The CDR3 coding sequence is TGCAGTGCTAGAGGAAGCGCTGCGGGGAACTACAATGAGCAGTTCTTC.

With respect to this clonotype: This may stem from a read error, because a much larger clone lies one nucleotide away. The J gene is TRBJ2-7, the V gene TRBV2, with 9 bases that match TRBD2. Germline CDR1 and CDR2: SNHLY and FYNNEI. CDR3 length: 15 amino acids. Here the CDR3 DNA reads TGTGCCGGCAGTGAATCGGGGACTAGCAGCAACGAGCAGTACTTC. Translating gives CAGSESGTSSNEQYF. The whole variable domain, filled in from reference TRBV2 and TRBJ2-7, reads EPEVTQTPSHQVTQMGQEVILRCVPISNHLYFYWYRQILGQKVEFLVSFYNNEISEKSEIFDDQFSVERPDGSNFTLKIRSTKLEDSAMYFCAGSESGTSSNEQYFGPGTRLTVT.

The genes are TRBV30 and TRBJ2-7; 8 bases align to TRBD1. Trimming cost V 1 base and J 0 bases; bases outside gene matches: 5. The CDR3 contains 15 residues. The germline V gene has CDR1 GTSNPN and CDR2 SVGIG (reference sequence). The CDR3 nucleotides read TGTGCCTGGAGTGCAGGAGACAGGGGCTCCTACGAGCAGTACTTC. Translated, it gives CAWSAGDRGSYEQYF.

Turning to this clonotype: One end of the junction fails to match germline, which may point to a read error. The chain recombines TRBV6-2 or TRBV6-3 with TRBJ2-7; D gene unclear. CDR1 and CDR2 (germline): MNHEY, SVGEGT. This CDR3 has 15 amino acids. CDR3 in amino acids: CTSSPLLVLSYEQYF. The CDR3 DNA reads TGTACCAGCAGTCCTCTGTTAGTCTTGTCCTACGAGCAGTACTTC.

The chain joins TRBV6-5 to TRBJ2-7; tentative D call: TRBD1 (5 bases). Germline V gene data show CDR1 as MNHEY and CDR2 as SVGAGI. This CDR3 is 15 amino acids long. V lost 6 bases and J lost 2, with 17 bases in between. This CDR3 reads CASSQPRDAAYEQYF. The CDR3 DNA reads TGTGCCAGCAGCCAGCCCAGGGATGCCGCCTACGAGCAGTACTTC.

DNA of the CDR3: TGCAGTGCTAGAGATCAAGGGAGCACCGGGGAGCTGTTTTTT. Its translation: CSARDQGSTGELFF. The chain is built from TRBV20-1 and TRBJ2-2, with a tentative D call TRBD2 (5 bases). This CDR3 spans 14 amino acids. The germline V and J ends were trimmed by 0 bases and 4 bases, with 9 bases remaining between them. Per germline, CDR1 DFQATT and CDR2 SNEGSKA (reference sequence).

The genes are TRBV9 and TRBJ2-3; a possible D gene is TRBD2 (6 bases). The V end lost 1 base, the J end lost 4 bases, and 13 bases lay between the germline ends. The length of the CDR3 is 15 residues. Germline V gene data show CDR1 as SGDLS and CDR2 as YYNGEE. The CDR3 reads CASSVSGPGADTQYF. The CDR3 bases are TGTGCCAGCAGCGTATCGGGCCCGGGGGCAGATACGCAGTATTTT.

The rearrangement links TRBV11-1 to TRBJ2-7; D is possibly TRBD1 (5 bases). V was cut by 0 bases and J by 6 bases, with 9 bases left in between. The CDR3 spans 13 residues. Germline values: CDR1 SGHAT, CDR2 FQDESV (reference sequence). This CDR3 reads CASSLATEGEQYF. In DNA, the CDR3 is TGTGCCAGCAGCTTAGCGACAGAAGGCGAGCAGTACTTC.

This clonotype came up a few times. The rearrangement links TRBV20-1 to TRBJ2-7; 8 bases line up with TRBD2. From germline, CDR1 is DFQATT and CDR2 SNEGSKA (reference sequence). The CDR3 has 16 amino acids. V was pared by 6 bases and J by 0 bases, with 13 bases of the junction left unmatched. This CDR3 is CSAPPGAGDSSYEQYF. The CDR3 region has the DNA TGCAGTGCGCCGCCAGGAGCGGGGGATAGCTCCTACGAGCAGTACTTC.

The CDR3 is CASSQGLPSVTDTQYF. In DNA form, the CDR3 reads TGCGCCAGCAGCCAAGGTCTTCCCAGCGTCACAGATACGCAGTATTTT. V usage is TRBV4-3 and J usage is TRBJ2-3; D is unclear. The V gene lost 1 base and the J gene lost 2 bases, with 13 bases spanning the gap. This CDR3 spans 16 amino acids. Germline CDR1 and CDR2: LGHNA and YSLEER.

This clonotype showed up many times. This chain links TRBV20-1 with TRBJ2-3, with D uncertain. Germline lookup yields CDR1 DFQATT and CDR2 SNEGSKA (reference sequence). The CDR3 covers 14 residues. Trimming took off 3 bases at V and 2 bases at J, with 12 bases between the two ends. The CDR3 region has the DNA TGCAGTGCTAGTCTAGGAGCTGACACAGATACGCAGTATTTT. As protein: CSASLGADTDTQYF.

Ten or more counts support this clonotype. The V call is TRBV4-1, the J call TRBJ1-4; D remains ambiguous. V dropped 4 bases and J dropped 1 base, with 13 bases sitting between them. The CDR3 totals 16 residues. Germline CDR1 reads MGHRA; CDR2 reads YSYEKL. The CDR3: CASSPAVVVTNEKLFF. The CDR3 bases are TGCGCCAGCAGCCCAGCGGTGGTAGTAACTAATGAAAAACTGTTTTTT.